A few counts support the clone carrying this T cell receptor (beta chain). What it recognizes is unknown. The record originates from a study of early T cells in non-severe SARS-CoV-2 infection. In the study overall: Chains from this unsorted whole-blood bulk RNA could not be paired. The study, taken as a whole, reports: VDJdb-based annotation leaned toward anti-spike CD8 responses and missed private and CD4 specificities.

Germline V gene lookup returns CDR1 SGHAT and CDR2 FQDESV (reference sequence). V was clipped by 1 base and J by 0 bases, with 8 bases between them. The CDR3 sequence is 15 residues long. TCRdb redid the calling of the 5' RACE reads with MiXCR, one entry per CDR3 protein. The table has some 80,000 distinct CDR3 sequences, approximately 13% seen once; the top ten hold 1.2% to 1.5%. The TCR comes from an adult who was a healthcare worker with PCR-confirmed SARS-CoV-2 infection or an uninfected control (not recorded which). V usage is TRBV11-1 and J usage is TRBJ2-3; D possibly matches TRBD1 or TRBD2 (5 bases each). Sequencing input: whole blood. The CDR3 protein is CASSLGDGSTDTQYF. CDR3 DNA: TGTGCCAGCAGCTTAGGGGACGGAAGCACAGATACGCAGTATTTT.